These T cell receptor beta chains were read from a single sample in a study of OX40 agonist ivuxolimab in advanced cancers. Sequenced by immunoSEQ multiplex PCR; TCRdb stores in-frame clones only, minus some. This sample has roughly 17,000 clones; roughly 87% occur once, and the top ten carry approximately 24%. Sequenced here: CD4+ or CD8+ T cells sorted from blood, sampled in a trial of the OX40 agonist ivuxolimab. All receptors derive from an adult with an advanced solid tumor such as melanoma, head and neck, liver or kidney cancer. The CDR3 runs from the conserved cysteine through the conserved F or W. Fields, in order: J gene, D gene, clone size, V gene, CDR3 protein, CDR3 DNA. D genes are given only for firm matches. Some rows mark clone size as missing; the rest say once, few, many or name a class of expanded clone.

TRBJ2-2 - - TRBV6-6 CASSYATGNTGELFF TGTGCCAGCAGTTACGCTACAGGGAACACCGGGGAGCTGTTTTTT
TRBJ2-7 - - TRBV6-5 CASRNHRYEQYF TGTGCCAGCAGGAACCACAGATACGAGCAGTACTTC
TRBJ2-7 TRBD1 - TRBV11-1 CASSPTGTGAYEQYF TGTGCCAGCAGCCCCACCGGGACAGGGGCCTACGAGCAGTACTTC
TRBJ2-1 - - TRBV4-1 CASSQESGSSYNEQFF TGCGCCAGCAGCCAAGAATCCGGGAGCTCCTACAATGAGCAGTTCTTC
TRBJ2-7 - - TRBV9 CASTDSVTAPTYEQYF TGTGCCAGCACCGATAGTGTCACGGCCCCTACCTACGAGCAGTACTTC
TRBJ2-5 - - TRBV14 CASSPYLGLKKETQYF TGTGCCAGCAGCCCCTACCTGGGACTGAAGAAAGAGACCCAGTACTTC
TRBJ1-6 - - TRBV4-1 CASSQGGAWTLEGDISPLHF TGCGCCAGCAGCCAAGGCGGAGCTTGGACCCTCGAGGGGGATATTTCACCCCTCCACTTT
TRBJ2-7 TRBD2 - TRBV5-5 CASSETSGESYEQYF TGTGCCAGCAGCGAAACTAGCGGGGAATCCTACGAGCAGTACTTC
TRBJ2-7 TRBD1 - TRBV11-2 CASSEWDRNSYEQYF TGTGCCAGCAGCGAATGGGACAGAAACTCCTACGAGCAGTACTTC
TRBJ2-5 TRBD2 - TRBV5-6 CASSYGLADETQYF TGTGCCAGCAGCTACGGACTAGCCGACGAGACCCAGTACTTC
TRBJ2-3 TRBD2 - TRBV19 CASKLVGLAGGTTDTQYF TGTGCCAGCAAGTTAGTGGGCTTAGCGGGGGGAACCACAGATACGCAGTATTTT
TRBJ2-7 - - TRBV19 CASSMGDYEQYF TGTGCCAGTAGTATGGGGGACTACGAGCAGTACTTC
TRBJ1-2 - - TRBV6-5 CASSYSDTRYGYTF TGTGCCAGCAGTTACTCGGACACGCGCTATGGCTACACCTTC
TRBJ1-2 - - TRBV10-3 CAISESFTATNYGYTF TGTGCCATCAGTGAGTCTTTTACAGCTACTAACTATGGCTACACCTTC
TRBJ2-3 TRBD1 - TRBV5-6 CASSFGTGADTQYF TGTGCCAGCAGCTTTGGGACAGGAGCGGATACGCAGTATTTT
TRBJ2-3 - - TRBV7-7 CASSFGTGDTQYF TGTGCCAGCAGTTTCGGGACGGGAGATACGCAGTATTTT
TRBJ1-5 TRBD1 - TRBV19 CASSMVQGENQPQHF TGTGCCAGTAGTATGGTCCAGGGGGAAAATCAGCCCCAGCATTTT
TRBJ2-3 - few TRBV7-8 CASSSSGTDTQYF TGTGCCAGCAGCTCGTCCGGCACAGATACGCAGTATTTT
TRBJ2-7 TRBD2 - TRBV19 CASSITSGVIYEQYF TGTGCCAGTAGTATAACTAGCGGGGTCATCTACGAGCAGTACTTC
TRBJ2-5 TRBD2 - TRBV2 CASTIAGGIDSETQYF TGTGCCAGCACAATAGCGGGGGGGATAGACTCAGAGACCCAGTACTTC
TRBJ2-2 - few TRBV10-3 CAIEGDTGELFF TGTGCCATCGAAGGAGATACCGGGGAGCTGTTTTTT
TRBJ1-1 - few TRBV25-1 CASSGHRREAFF TGTGCCAGCAGTGGACACAGGCGTGAAGCTTTCTTT
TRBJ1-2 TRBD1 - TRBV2 CASKTLGQDYGYTF TGTGCCAGCAAAACCCTGGGACAGGACTATGGCTACACCTTC
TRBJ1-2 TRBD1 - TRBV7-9 CASSSDSGTGFPYGYTF TGTGCCAGCAGCTCCGACTCCGGGACAGGGTTCCCCTATGGCTACACCTTC
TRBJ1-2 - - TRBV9 CASSAPKEEREPYGYTF TGTGCCAGCAGCGCACCCAAAGAAGAGAGGGAACCGTATGGCTACACCTTC
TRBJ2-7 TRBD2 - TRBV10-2 CASSELQGLLTYEQYF TGCGCCAGCAGTGAACTTCAGGGACTATTAACCTACGAGCAGTACTTC
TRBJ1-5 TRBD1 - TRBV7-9 CASSLDLTGGDPSNQPQHF TGTGCCAGCAGCTTAGACCTGACAGGGGGCGACCCAAGCAATCAGCCCCAGCATTTT
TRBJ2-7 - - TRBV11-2 CASSYRQTSYEQYF TGTGCCAGCAGCTATCGCCAGACCTCCTACGAGCAGTACTTC
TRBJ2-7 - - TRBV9 CASSVVTGREQYF TGTGCCAGCAGCGTAGTTACAGGGAGGGAGCAGTACTTC
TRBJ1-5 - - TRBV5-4 CASSGGTALNQPQHF TGTGCCAGCAGTGGTGGGACCGCCTTAAATCAGCCCCAGCATTTT
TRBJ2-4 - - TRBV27 CASSLMGRKNIQYF TGTGCCAGCAGTTTGATGGGCCGCAAAAACATTCAGTACTTC
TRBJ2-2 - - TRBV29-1 CSVVAPYTGELFF TGCAGCGTTGTTGCCCCTTATACCGGGGAGCTGTTTTTT
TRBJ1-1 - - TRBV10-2 CASAVPGALTEAFF TGCGCCAGTGCCGTACCGGGGGCCCTAACTGAAGCTTTCTTT
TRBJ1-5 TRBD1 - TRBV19 CASNPTGNSNQPQHF TGTGCCAGTAACCCGACAGGGAATAGCAATCAGCCCCAGCATTTT
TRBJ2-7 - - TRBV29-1 CSVEDGEQGAYEQYF TGCAGCGTTGAAGACGGGGAACAGGGCGCGTACGAGCAGTACTTC
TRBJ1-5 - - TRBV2 CASRVYGNQPQHF TGTGCCAGCAGAGTATACGGCAATCAGCCCCAGCATTTT
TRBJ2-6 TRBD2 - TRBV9 CASSVSGGATGANVLTF TGTGCCAGCAGCGTAAGCGGGGGGGCAACTGGGGCCAACGTCCTGACTTTC
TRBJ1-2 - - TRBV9 CASSVATDYNYGYTF TGTGCCAGCAGCGTAGCTACAGACTATAACTATGGCTACACCTTC
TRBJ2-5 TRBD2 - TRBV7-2 CASSLGDAGGETQYF TGTGCCAGCAGCTTAGGGGATGCGGGGGGAGAGACCCAGTACTTC
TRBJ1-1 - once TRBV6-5 CASSYSALNEAFF TGTGCCAGCAGTTACTCGGCATTAAATGAAGCTTTCTTT
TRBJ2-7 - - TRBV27 CASSLLSPAIGSNEQYF TGTGCCAGCAGTTTATTGTCCCCGGCAATAGGATCCAACGAGCAGTACTTC
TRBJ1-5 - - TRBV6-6 CASAHFSNQPQHF TGTGCCAGCGCCCACTTTAGCAATCAGCCCCAGCATTTT
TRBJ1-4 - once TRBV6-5 CAISDIGSGEKLFF TGTGCCATCAGTGACATAGGGTCAGGTGAAAAACTGTTTTTT
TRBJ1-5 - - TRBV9 CASSVGNQPQHF TGTGCCAGCAGCGTGGGCAATCAGCCCCAGCATTTT
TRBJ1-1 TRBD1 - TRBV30 CAWVGTGGAKDTEAFF TGTGCCTGGGTGGGGACAGGGGGCGCCAAGGACACTGAAGCTTTCTTT
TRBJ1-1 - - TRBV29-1 CSVFDNRYEAFF TGCAGCGTCTTTGACAATCGGTATGAAGCTTTCTTT